This record concerns one T cell receptor beta chain sequence. The data originate from a study of T cell changes during pregnancy in multiple sclerosis. The ends were cut back, 3 bases at V and 10 bases at J, with 7 bases in the middle. The CDR3 totals 11 residues. Germline V CDR1 and CDR2: KGHSH, LQKENI. The data were produced by immunoSEQ multiplex PCR, yet TCRdb's version contains in-frame clones alone and is incomplete. The sample includes approximately 100,000 clones, approximately 94% of them seen just once. This clonotype originated in a female donor with multiple sclerosis, enrolled in a pregnancy study. This chain uses TRBV18 with TRBJ2-1; D is unresolved. The sequencing here drew on peripheral blood, taken before pregnancy. The CDR3 coding sequence is TGTGCCAGCTCACCCAGTCAGGAGCAGTTCTTC. It codes for CASSPSQEQFF.